This TCR beta chain stems from a study of T cells after yellow fever vaccination. Overall study: Preparation used SMART-Seq v4 Ultra Low Input for the low-cell-number fractions.

TCRdb re-derived calls from the 5' RACE reads in MiXCR, one entry per CDR3 protein. The table lists around 350,000 distinct CDR3 sequences, approximately 6% of them singletons, with approximately 16% in the top ten. This clonotype occurred many times. The CDR3 is made up of 11 amino acids. The V gene lost 5 bases and the J gene lost 3 bases, with 4 bases spanning the gap. Germline assignment: CDR1 MDHEN and CDR2 SYDVKM. Sample: PBMCs, taken 5 days after the yellow fever booster vaccination. The sequence came from a young man who received the YFV17D yellow fever vaccine. The chain links TRBV28 to TRBJ1-2; no definite D call. The CDR3 nucleotides are TGTGCCAGCAGTCAGGACTATGGCTACACCTTC. Protein: CASSQDYGYTF.